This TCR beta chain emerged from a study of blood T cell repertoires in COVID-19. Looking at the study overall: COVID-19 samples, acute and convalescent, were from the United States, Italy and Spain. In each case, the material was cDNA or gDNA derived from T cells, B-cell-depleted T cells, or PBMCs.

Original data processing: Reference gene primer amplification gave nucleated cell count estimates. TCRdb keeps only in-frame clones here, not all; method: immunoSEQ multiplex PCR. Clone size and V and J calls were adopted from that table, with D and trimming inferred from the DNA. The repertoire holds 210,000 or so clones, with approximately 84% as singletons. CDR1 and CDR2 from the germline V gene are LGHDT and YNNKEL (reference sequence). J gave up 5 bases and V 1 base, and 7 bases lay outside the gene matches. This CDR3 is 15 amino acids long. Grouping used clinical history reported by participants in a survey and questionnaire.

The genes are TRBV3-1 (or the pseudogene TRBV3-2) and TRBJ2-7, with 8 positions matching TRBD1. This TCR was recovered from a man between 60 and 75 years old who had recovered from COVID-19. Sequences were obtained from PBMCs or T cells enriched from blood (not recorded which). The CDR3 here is CASSQAWTGSHEQYF. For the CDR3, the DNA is TGTGCCAGCAGCCAAGCATGGACAGGGTCCCACGAGCAGTACTTC.